A selection of T cell receptor beta chains follows, all from one sample in a study of metastatic and nonmetastatic thyroid tumors. TCRdb re-clonotyped the PCR reads through MiXCR. The sample contains about 28,000 clones, 20% to 25% of which appear only once. Sequenced material: blood. These receptors were collected from a female donor with papillary thyroid cancer or a benign thyroid nodule (not recorded which). Some clones in this sample may be carry-over from other donors' samples. The CDR3 runs from the conserved cysteine through the conserved F or W. Each record gives: D gene, V gene, J gene, clone size, CDR3 DNA, CDR3 protein. D genes are given only for firm matches. The size entry is marked missing in some rows and otherwise reads once, few, many or a size class.

d_call: TRBD2; v_call: TRBV27; j_call: TRBJ2-5; clone_size: .; cdr3_nt: TGTGCCAGCAGTTTATTGACTAGCGTTACCGCTGGAGACACCCAGTACTTC; cdr3_aa: CASSLLTSVTAGDTQYF
d_call: .; v_call: TRBV28; j_call: TRBJ2-1; clone_size: many; cdr3_nt: TGTGCCAGCAGTTTAGGGGGGGCGCTGAATGAGCAGTTCTTC; cdr3_aa: CASSLGGALNEQFF
d_call: TRBD1; v_call: TRBV6-1; j_call: TRBJ1-3; clone_size: many; cdr3_nt: TGTGCCAGCACCCAGGGGGCATTCGGTGGAAACACCATATATTTT; cdr3_aa: CASTQGAFGGNTIYF
d_call: TRBD2; v_call: TRBV6-4; j_call: TRBJ2-5; clone_size: .; cdr3_nt: TGTGCCAGCAGTGAGCGGGGGGGCCAAGAGACCCAGTACTTC; cdr3_aa: CASSERGGQETQYF
d_call: TRBD1; v_call: TRBV10-3; j_call: TRBJ1-1; clone_size: many; cdr3_nt: TGTGCCATCACCGGACTACAGGGGACTGAAGCTTTCTTT; cdr3_aa: CAITGLQGTEAFF
d_call: TRBD2; v_call: TRBV6-5; j_call: TRBJ2-7; clone_size: .; cdr3_nt: TGTGCCAGCAGTTACCGACTAGCGGGAGACTACGAGCAGTACTTC; cdr3_aa: CASSYRLAGDYEQYF
d_call: TRBD2; v_call: TRBV7-8; j_call: TRBJ2-3; clone_size: once; cdr3_nt: TGTGCCAGCAGACTAGCGGGGGGGTCAGATACGCAGTATTTT; cdr3_aa: CASRLAGGSDTQYF
d_call: TRBD1; v_call: TRBV28; j_call: TRBJ2-3; clone_size: .; cdr3_nt: TGTGCCAGCAGTTCTGAGGGGGCGTTCAAAGATACGCAGTATTTT; cdr3_aa: CASSSEGAFKDTQYF
d_call: .; v_call: TRBV7-6; j_call: TRBJ2-1; clone_size: few; cdr3_nt: TGTGCCAGCAGCTTAGGGCTCAATGAGCAGTTCTTC; cdr3_aa: CASSLGLNEQFF
d_call: TRBD1; v_call: TRBV4-1; j_call: TRBJ2-3; clone_size: .; cdr3_nt: TGCGCCAGCAGCCAAGAAGGGGGCGCCCGACCATTCACAGATACGCAGTGTTTT; cdr3_aa: CASSQEGGARPFTDTQCF
d_call: .; v_call: TRBV12-3/TRBV12-4; j_call: TRBJ2-7; clone_size: few; cdr3_nt: TGTGCCAGCAGCTTGGGACACTTGACTGAAGAGCAGTACTTC; cdr3_aa: CASSLGHLTEEQYF
d_call: .; v_call: TRBV6-2/TRBV6-3; j_call: TRBJ2-7; clone_size: few; cdr3_nt: TGTGCCAGCATTTACTCAGTGCCCTACGAGCAGTACTTC; cdr3_aa: CASIYSVPYEQYF
d_call: .; v_call: TRBV2; j_call: TRBJ2-2; clone_size: .; cdr3_nt: TGTGCCAGCAGTCTCACGTCCACCGGGGAGCTGTTTTTT; cdr3_aa: CASSLTSTGELFF
d_call: .; v_call: TRBV7-7; j_call: TRBJ2-5; clone_size: .; cdr3_nt: TGTGCTAGCAGCTTAGGGGCCGGCGGCGAACAAGAGACCCAGTACTTC; cdr3_aa: CASSLGAGGEQETQYF
d_call: .; v_call: TRBV4-2; j_call: TRBJ2-2; clone_size: many; cdr3_nt: TGTGCCAGCAGCCCCACCCAGGACACCGGGGAGCTGTTTTTT; cdr3_aa: CASSPTQDTGELFF
d_call: .; v_call: TRBV20-1; j_call: TRBJ1-5; clone_size: .; cdr3_nt: TGCAGTGCCAAAGCCCGGGACGGAGACCTGAGGCCCCAGCATTTT; cdr3_aa: CSAKARDGDLRPQHF
d_call: .; v_call: TRBV6-1; j_call: TRBJ1-1; clone_size: .; cdr3_nt: TGTGCCAGCAGTGCTACGCGAGTATTCGCTGAAGATTTCTTT; cdr3_aa: CASSATRVFAEDFF
d_call: .; v_call: TRBV7-2; j_call: TRBJ2-7; clone_size: once; cdr3_nt: TGTGCCGGCAGCTTCTGGGTTTCCTACGAGCAGTACTTC; cdr3_aa: CAGSFWVSYEQYF
d_call: .; v_call: TRBV7-2; j_call: TRBJ1-2; clone_size: .; cdr3_nt: TGTGCCAGCAGCCACACGGTTGGGGGATACACCTTC; cdr3_aa: CASSHTVGGYTF
d_call: .; v_call: TRBV6-4; j_call: TRBJ1-1; clone_size: few; cdr3_nt: TGTGCCAGCTCCCTCAAGGGGGTTACTGAAGCTTTCTTT; cdr3_aa: CASSLKGVTEAFF
d_call: .; v_call: TRBV6-2/TRBV6-3; j_call: TRBJ1-2; clone_size: many; cdr3_nt: TGTGCCAGCAGTAGGACAGCCCGCTCTAACTATGGCTACACCTTC; cdr3_aa: CASSRTARSNYGYTF
d_call: .; v_call: TRBV6-6; j_call: TRBJ1-2; clone_size: few; cdr3_nt: TGTGCCAGCAGTTGGAGTCAGGGTGGCGTCTACACCTTC; cdr3_aa: CASSWSQGGVYTF
d_call: TRBD1; v_call: TRBV29-1; j_call: TRBJ2-1; clone_size: many; cdr3_nt: TGCAGCGTTGAATTACAGGGGCTCAATGAGCAGTTCTTC; cdr3_aa: CSVELQGLNEQFF
d_call: TRBD2; v_call: TRBV6-4; j_call: TRBJ2-1; clone_size: many; cdr3_nt: TGTGCCAGCAGCCCGGGACTAGCGGGAGGGCCGGGTGAGCAGTTCTTC; cdr3_aa: CASSPGLAGGPGEQFF
d_call: .; v_call: TRBV2; j_call: TRBJ1-6; clone_size: many; cdr3_nt: TGTGCCAGCAGTGAGAACGGGCCGCGGGGGAATTCACCCCTCCACTTT; cdr3_aa: CASSENGPRGNSPLHF
d_call: .; v_call: TRBV5-1; j_call: TRBJ2-7; clone_size: .; cdr3_nt: TGCGCCAGCAGCTGGGACTCCTCCTACGAGCAGTACTTC; cdr3_aa: CASSWDSSYEQYF
d_call: .; v_call: TRBV3-1; j_call: TRBJ1-2; clone_size: many; cdr3_nt: TGTGCCAGCAGCCAAGAAAGACGCTATGGCTACACCTTC; cdr3_aa: CASSQERRYGYTF
d_call: TRBD1; v_call: TRBV5-8; j_call: TRBJ2-5; clone_size: many; cdr3_nt: TGTGCCAGCAGCCCAACCGGGACAGGGGATGAGACCCAGTACTTC; cdr3_aa: CASSPTGTGDETQYF